One sample yielded the 15 T cell receptor beta chains listed below, sequenced in a study of shared clonotypes between healthy human individuals. Sequenced by immunoSEQ multiplex PCR; TCRdb stores in-frame clones only, minus some. Of approximately 2.5 million clones in the sample, 93% were seen once. The material sequenced was naive CD4+ T cells from PBMCs. Subset of the sample: CD45RA+ positively selected. These receptors were obtained from a man aged 18 to 30 in good health. Some clones in this sample may be carry-over from other donors' samples.

This chain links TRBV29-1 with TRBJ2-3; tentatively, D is TRBD1 (5 bases). CDR3 length: 12 amino acids. Per germline, CDR1 SQVTM and CDR2 ANQGSEA. Trimming pared 4 bases from V and 4 bases from J, leaving 9 bases between. Here the CDR3 DNA reads TGCAGCGTTGGGGGCAGTTCAGATACGCAGTATTTT. Translation gives CSVGGSSDTQYF.

The rearrangement uses TRBV29-1 and TRBJ2-3; D uncertain. This CDR3 comprises 11 residues. Trimming took 8 bases from V and 5 from J, leaving 11 bases between them. CDR1 is SQVTM, CDR2 ANQGSEA, per germline. DNA for the CDR3: TGCAGCCCTGGTGACGGAGATACGCAGTATTTT. This codes for CSPGDGDTQYF.

The rearrangement links TRBV29-1 to TRBJ2-7; D not resolved. The V and J ends lost 4 bases and 0 bases respectively, with 10 bases between them. Germline V gene lookup returns CDR1 SQVTM and CDR2 ANQGSEA. CDR3 length: 13 amino acids. The CDR3 DNA reads TGCAGCGTTGGCCTCCGGTACTCCTACGAGCAGTACTTC. Amino acids: CSVGLRYSYEQYF.

J is TRBJ2-1 and V is TRBV4-2; the match to TRBD2 covers 10 bases. With 6 bases clipped from V and 1 base from J, the junction kept 6 bases outside the gene matches. The CDR3 covers 16 residues. Germline loops: CDR1 LGHNA, CDR2 YNFKEQ. CDR3 DNA: TGTGCCAGCAGACTTGGACTAGCGGAGTCCTACAATGAGCAGTTCTTC. Translation gives CASRLGLAESYNEQFF.

This clone has just one count. The chain's CDR3 is CALAGEPYNEQFF. The CDR3 nucleotides read TGTGCCCTCGCGGGGGAACCCTACAATGAGCAGTTCTTC. The V and J genes are TRBV28 and TRBJ2-1; 7 bases line up with TRBD2. Unmatched junction bases numbered 6, after V lost 11 bases and J lost 2 bases. Germline CDR1 and CDR2: MDHEN and SYDVKM. This CDR3 region has 13 residues. The full variable domain, in which reference TRBV28 and TRBJ2-1 provide the parts outside the CDR3, is DVKVTQSSRYLVKRTGEKVFLECVQDMDHENMFWYRQDPGLGLRLIYFSYDVKMKEKGDIPEGYSVSREKKERFSLILESASTNQTSMYLCALAGEPYNEQFFGPGTRLTVL.

In nucleotides, the CDR3 is TGTGCCAGCAGCTTAGTGGCCGGGACGAGGGAGACCCAGTACTTC. Protein: CASSLVAGTRETQYF. This chain links TRBV7-7 with TRBJ2-5; D could derive from TRBD1 or TRBD2 (5 bases each). V lost 1 base and J 5 bases, leaving 14 bases between the germline ends. CDR1 is SSHAT and CDR2 is FNYEAQ in the germline V gene (reference sequence). The CDR3 is 15 residues long.

V gene TRBV18 combines with J gene TRBJ2-3; 11 bases are shared with TRBD2. V lost 5 bases and J lost 6; bases outside the gene matches: 10. The CDR3 length is 16 residues. Germline assignment: CDR1 KGHSH and CDR2 LQKENI. The CDR3 sequence: CASSSKLAGAGDTQYF. The DNA for the CDR3 is TGTGCCAGCTCATCGAAACTAGCGGGAGCGGGGGATACGCAGTATTTT.

The genes are TRBV29-1 and TRBJ1-5; tentatively, D is TRBD1 (5 bases). Germline loops: CDR1 SQVTM, CDR2 ANQGSEA. This CDR3 contains 13 residues. Between the trimmed V and J ends, which lost 5 bases and 4 bases, there was a span of 12 bases. The CDR3 DNA reads as TGCAGCGTTTCGAGGCAGGGAAATCAGCCCCAGCATTTT. Translating it yields CSVSRQGNQPQHF. Filled out from reference TRBV29-1 and TRBJ1-5, the complete variable domain reads SAVISQKPSRDICQRGTSLTIQCQVDSQVTMMFWYRQQPGQSLTLIATANQGSEATYESGFVIDKFPISRPNLTFSTLTVSNMSPEDSSIYLCSVSRQGNQPQHFGDGTRLSIL.

As concerns this clone: Its ends do not fully match the called genes, so a read error is possible. V and J are TRBV5-4 and TRBJ1-4, with 10 bases fitting TRBD1. Per the germline V gene, CDR1 is SGHNT and CDR2 is YYREEE (reference sequence). This CDR3 contains 15 residues. CDR3 protein: CATSGWDRGYEKLFF. The CDR3, as DNA: TGTGCCACCAGCGGATGGGACAGGGGTTATGAAAAACTGTTTTTT.

This sequence joins TRBV7-9 and TRBJ1-1, with a possible D match to TRBD1 (5 bases). The V end lost 3 bases, the J end lost 6 bases, and 11 bases lay between the germline ends. This CDR3 spans 13 amino acids. The germline V gene encodes CDR1 SEHNR and CDR2 FQNEAQ (reference sequence). CDR3 loop: CASSLSGVSEAFF. Here the CDR3 DNA reads TGTGCCAGCAGCTTGTCGGGGGTCTCTGAAGCTTTCTTT.

The V and J genes are TRBV19 and TRBJ1-5; 7 positions agree with TRBD1. The CDR3 consists of 15 residues. The V and J ends lost 5 bases and 0 bases, in that order; junction bases with no gene match: 4. Germline V gives CDR1 LNHDA, CDR2 SQIVND (reference sequence). DNA of the CDR3: TGTGCCAGTAGTCCCCGACAGGGTAGCAATCAGCCCCAGCATTTT. Translated: CASSPRQGSNQPQHF.

This chain links TRBV28 with TRBJ1-3; D gene unclear. Trimming took off 4 bases at V and 0 bases at J, with 22 bases between the two ends. Germline V CDR1 and CDR2: MDHEN, SYDVKM. The CDR3 is made up of 19 amino acids. The CDR3 here is CASSSRSGDAQTSGNTIYF. DNA of the CDR3: TGTGCCAGCAGTTCCAGGTCCGGAGACGCCCAGACCTCTGGAAACACCATATATTTT.

The chain uses TRBV30 and TRBJ1-2; D gene uncertain. Germline CDR1 is GTSNPN and CDR2 is SVGIG (reference sequence). This CDR3 is built from 13 residues. The V and J ends lost 0 bases and 3 bases respectively, with 8 bases between them. CDR3 region: CAWSVISDYGYTF. The CDR3 DNA reads as TGTGCCTGGAGTGTAATTTCGGACTATGGCTACACCTTC.

This chain uses TRBV2 with TRBJ2-4, with D maybe TRBD2 (6 bases). CDR3 length: 16 residues. The V gene lost 6 bases and the J gene lost 9 bases, with 24 bases spanning the gap. CDR1 is SNHLY, CDR2 FYNNEI, per germline. As DNA, the CDR3 is TGTGCCAGCAGGGGAGTACTAGCTCTAAGGGCGGGCATTCAGTACTTC. It encodes CASRGVLALRAGIQYF.

The chain carries TRBV5-4 and TRBJ1-3; TRBD1 might be the D (5 bases). V was shortened by 4 bases and J by 2 bases, with 16 bases between the two germline ends. Germline CDR1 SGHNT, CDR2 YYREEE (reference sequence). The CDR3 is 16 residues long. CDR3 in amino acids: CASSPDSFGAGNTIYF. CDR3 in DNA: TGTGCCAGCAGCCCAGACAGCTTTGGGGCTGGAAACACCATATATTTT.